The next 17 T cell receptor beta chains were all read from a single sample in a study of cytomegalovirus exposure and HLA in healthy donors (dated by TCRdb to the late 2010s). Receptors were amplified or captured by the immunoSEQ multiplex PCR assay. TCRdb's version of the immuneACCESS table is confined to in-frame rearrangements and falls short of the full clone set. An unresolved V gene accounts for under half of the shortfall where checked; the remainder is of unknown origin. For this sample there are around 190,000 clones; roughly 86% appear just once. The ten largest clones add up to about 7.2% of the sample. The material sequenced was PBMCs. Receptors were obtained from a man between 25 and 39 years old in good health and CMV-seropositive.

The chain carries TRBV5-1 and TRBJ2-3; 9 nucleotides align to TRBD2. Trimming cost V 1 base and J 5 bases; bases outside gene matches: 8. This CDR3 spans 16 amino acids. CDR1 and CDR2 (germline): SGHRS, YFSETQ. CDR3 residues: CASSLTAGGTQDTQYF. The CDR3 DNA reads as TGCGCCAGCAGCTTGACAGCGGGAGGAACCCAAGATACGCAGTATTTT.

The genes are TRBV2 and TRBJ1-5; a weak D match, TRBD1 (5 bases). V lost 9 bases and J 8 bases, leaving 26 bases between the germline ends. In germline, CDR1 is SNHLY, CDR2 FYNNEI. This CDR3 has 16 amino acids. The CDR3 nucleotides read TGTGCCAGTAGAGGCTTGGGGGGTCCCGCGGGCGAGCCCCAGCATTTT. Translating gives CASRGLGGPAGEPQHF.

The CDR3 nucleotides are TGTGCCAGCAGCTCTAGCGGTTCCTACAATGAGCAGTTCTTC. It translates to CASSSSGSYNEQFF. This chain joins TRBV7-9 and TRBJ2-1; 7 nucleotides match TRBD2. After removal of 4 bases from V and 1 base from J, the junction contained 1 base not matched to a gene. This CDR3 spans 14 amino acids. CDR1 SEHNR and CDR2 FQNEAQ come from the germline V gene (reference sequence).

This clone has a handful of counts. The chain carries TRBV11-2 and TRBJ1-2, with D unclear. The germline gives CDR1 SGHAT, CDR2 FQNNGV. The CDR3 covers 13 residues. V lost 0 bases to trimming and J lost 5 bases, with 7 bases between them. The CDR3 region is CASSLESGYGYTF. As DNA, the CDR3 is TGTGCCAGCAGCTTAGAGTCGGGGTATGGCTACACCTTC. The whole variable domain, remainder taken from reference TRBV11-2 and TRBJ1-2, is EAGVAQSPRYKIIEKRQSVAFWCNPISGHATLYWYQQILGQGPKLLIQFQNNGVVDDSQLPKDRFSAERLKGVDSTLKIQPAKLEDSAVYLCASSLESGYGYTFGSGTRLTVV.

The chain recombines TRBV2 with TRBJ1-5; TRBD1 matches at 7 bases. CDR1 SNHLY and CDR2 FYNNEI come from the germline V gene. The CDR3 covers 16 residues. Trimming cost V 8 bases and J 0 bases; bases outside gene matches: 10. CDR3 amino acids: CASELRQGLSNQPQHF. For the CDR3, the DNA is TGTGCCAGCGAGTTGCGACAGGGCCTTAGCAATCAGCCCCAGCATTTT.

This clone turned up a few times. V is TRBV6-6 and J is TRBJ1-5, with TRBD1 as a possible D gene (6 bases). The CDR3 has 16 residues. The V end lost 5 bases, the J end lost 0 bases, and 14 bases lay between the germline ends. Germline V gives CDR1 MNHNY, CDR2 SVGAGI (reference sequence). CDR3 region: CASSIGQTYSNQPQHF. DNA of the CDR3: TGTGCCAGCAGTATCGGACAGACGTATAGCAATCAGCCCCAGCATTTT.

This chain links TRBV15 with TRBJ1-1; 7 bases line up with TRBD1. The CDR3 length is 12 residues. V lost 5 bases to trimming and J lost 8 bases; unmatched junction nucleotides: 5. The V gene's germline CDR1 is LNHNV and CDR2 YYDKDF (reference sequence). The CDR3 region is CATSVDRAEAFF. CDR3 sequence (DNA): TGTGCCACCAGCGTTGACAGGGCCGAAGCTTTCTTT.

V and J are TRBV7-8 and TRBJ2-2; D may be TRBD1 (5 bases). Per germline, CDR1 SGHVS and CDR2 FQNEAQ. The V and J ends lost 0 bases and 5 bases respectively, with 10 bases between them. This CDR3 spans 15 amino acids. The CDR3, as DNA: TGTGCCAGCAGCTTAGCGGTGGGGCTTACCGGGGAGCTGTTTTTT. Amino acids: CASSLAVGLTGELFF. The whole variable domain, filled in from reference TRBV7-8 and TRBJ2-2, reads GAGVSQSPRYKVAKRGQDVALRCDPISGHVSLFWYQQALGQGPEFLTYFQNEAQLDKSGLPSDRFFAERPEGSVSTLKIQRTQQEDSAVYLCASSLAVGLTGELFFGEGSRLTVL.

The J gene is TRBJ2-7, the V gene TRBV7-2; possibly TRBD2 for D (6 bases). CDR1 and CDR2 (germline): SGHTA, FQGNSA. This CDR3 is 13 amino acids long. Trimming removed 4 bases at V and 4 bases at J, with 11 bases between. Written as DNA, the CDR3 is TGTGCCAGCAGCTCGGGAGAGGGTTACGAGCAGTACTTC. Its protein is CASSSGEGYEQYF.

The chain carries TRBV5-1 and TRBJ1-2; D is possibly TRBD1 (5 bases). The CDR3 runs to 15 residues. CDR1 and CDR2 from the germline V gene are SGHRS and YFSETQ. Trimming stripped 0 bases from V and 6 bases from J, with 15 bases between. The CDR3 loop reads CASSLGGLHTDGYTF. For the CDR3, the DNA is TGCGCCAGCAGCTTGGGGGGACTCCATACCGATGGCTACACCTTC.

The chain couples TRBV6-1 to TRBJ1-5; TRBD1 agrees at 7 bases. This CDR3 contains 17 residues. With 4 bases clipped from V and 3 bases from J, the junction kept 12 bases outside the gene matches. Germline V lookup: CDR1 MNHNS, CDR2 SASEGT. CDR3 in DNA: TGTGCCAGCAGTGCATACGGGACAGCGAATACCAATCAGCCCCAGCATTTT. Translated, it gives CASSAYGTANTNQPQHF.

CDR3 sequence: CASSGGTVNTEAFF. The DNA for the CDR3 is TGTGCCAGCAGTGGCGGGACAGTGAACACTGAAGCTTTCTTT. The V and J genes are TRBV6-1 and TRBJ1-1; 7 nucleotides line up with TRBD1. The V and J ends lost 4 bases and 0 bases, in that order; junction bases with no gene match: 2. Germline V CDR1 and CDR2: MNHNS, SASEGT. This CDR3 has 14 residues.

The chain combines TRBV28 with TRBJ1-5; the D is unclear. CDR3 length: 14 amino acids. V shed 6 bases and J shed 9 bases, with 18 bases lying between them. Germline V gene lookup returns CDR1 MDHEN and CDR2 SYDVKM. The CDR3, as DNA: TGTGCCAGCAGGTCGGGCCCTTTGGAAACGCCCCAGCATTTT. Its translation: CASRSGPLETPQHF.

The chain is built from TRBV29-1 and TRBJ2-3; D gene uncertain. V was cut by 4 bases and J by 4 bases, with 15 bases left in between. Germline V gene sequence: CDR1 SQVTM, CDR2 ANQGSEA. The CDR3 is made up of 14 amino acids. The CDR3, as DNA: TGCAGCGTTGGGTCAGGCGGCCTGGCAGATACGCAGTATTTT. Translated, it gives CSVGSGGLADTQYF.

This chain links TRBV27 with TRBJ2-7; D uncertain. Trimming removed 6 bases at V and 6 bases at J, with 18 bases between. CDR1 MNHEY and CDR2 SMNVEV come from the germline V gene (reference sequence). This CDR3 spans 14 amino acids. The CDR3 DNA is TGTGCCAGCAGGACAACTTCCACAGCGTTCGAGCAGTACTTC. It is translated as CASRTTSTAFEQYF.

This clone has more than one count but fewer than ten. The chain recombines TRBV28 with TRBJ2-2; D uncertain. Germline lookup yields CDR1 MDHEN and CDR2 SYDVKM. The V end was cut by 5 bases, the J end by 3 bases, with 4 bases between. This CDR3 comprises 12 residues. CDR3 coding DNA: TGTGCCAGCAGTCTCGACACCGGGGAGCTGTTTTTT. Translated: CASSLDTGELFF.

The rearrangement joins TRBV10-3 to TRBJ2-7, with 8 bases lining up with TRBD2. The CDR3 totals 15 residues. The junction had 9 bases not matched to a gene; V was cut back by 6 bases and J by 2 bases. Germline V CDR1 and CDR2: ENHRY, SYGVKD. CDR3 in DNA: TGTGCCATCAGCCCCGGGGGCGGGAGGCCCTACGAGCAGTACTTC. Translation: CAISPGGGRPYEQYF.